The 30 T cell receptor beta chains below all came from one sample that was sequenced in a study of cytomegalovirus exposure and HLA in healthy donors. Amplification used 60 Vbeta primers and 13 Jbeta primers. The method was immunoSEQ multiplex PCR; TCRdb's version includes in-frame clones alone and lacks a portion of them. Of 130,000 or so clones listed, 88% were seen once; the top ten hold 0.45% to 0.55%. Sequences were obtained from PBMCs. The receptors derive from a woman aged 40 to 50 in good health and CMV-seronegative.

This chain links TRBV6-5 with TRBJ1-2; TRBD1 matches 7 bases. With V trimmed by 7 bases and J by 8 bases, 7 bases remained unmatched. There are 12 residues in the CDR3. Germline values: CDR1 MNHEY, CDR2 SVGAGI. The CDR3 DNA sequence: TGTGCCAGCACCCAGGGGGTGGGCGGCTACACCTTC. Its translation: CASTQGVGGYTF.

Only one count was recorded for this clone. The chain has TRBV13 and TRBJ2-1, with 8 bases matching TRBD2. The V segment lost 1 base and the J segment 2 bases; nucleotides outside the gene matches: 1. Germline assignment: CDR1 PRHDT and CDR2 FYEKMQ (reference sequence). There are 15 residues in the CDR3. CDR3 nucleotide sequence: TGTGCCAGCAGCTTAGCGGGAGGGGCCTACAATGAGCAGTTCTTC. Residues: CASSLAGGAYNEQFF. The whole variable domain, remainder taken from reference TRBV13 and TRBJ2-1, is AAGVIQSPRHLIKEKRETATLKCYPIPRHDTVYWYQQGPGQDPQFLISFYEKMQSDKGSIPDRFSAQQFSDYHSELNMSSLELGDSALYFCASSLAGGAYNEQFFGPGTRLTVL.

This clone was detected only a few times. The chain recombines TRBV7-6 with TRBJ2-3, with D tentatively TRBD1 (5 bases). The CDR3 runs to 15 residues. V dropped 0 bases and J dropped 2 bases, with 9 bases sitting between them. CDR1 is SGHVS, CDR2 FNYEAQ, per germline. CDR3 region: CASSLALGPTDTQYF. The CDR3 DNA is TGTGCCAGCAGCTTAGCCTTGGGGCCCACAGATACGCAGTATTTT.

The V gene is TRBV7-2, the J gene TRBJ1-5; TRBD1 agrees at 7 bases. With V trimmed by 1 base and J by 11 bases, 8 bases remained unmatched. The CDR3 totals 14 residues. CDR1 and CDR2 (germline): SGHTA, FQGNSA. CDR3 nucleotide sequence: TGTGCCAGCAGCTTAGAATGGTCCAGGGGGGCCCAGCATTTT. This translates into CASSLEWSRGAQHF.

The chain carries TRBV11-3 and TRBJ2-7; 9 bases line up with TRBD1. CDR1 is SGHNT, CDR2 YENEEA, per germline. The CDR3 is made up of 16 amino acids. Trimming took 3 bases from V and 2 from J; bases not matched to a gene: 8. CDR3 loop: CASSFTSGQGAYEQYF. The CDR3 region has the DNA TGTGCCAGCAGCTTCACTTCGGGACAGGGCGCCTACGAGCAGTACTTC.

The CDR3 DNA reads TGTGCCAGCAGCCCTCTAGCTGCAATCACAGATACGCAGTATTTT. It yields the protein CASSPLAAITDTQYF. The chain employs TRBV28 and TRBJ2-3, with D possibly matching TRBD2 (5 bases). The CDR3 is made up of 15 amino acids. Germline V gene lookup returns CDR1 MDHEN and CDR2 SYDVKM. V dropped 6 bases and J dropped 2 bases, with 15 bases sitting between them. The variable domain in full, with the rest retrieved from reference TRBV28 and TRBJ2-3, is DVKVTQSSRYLVKRTGEKVFLECVQDMDHENMFWYRQDPGLGLRLIYFSYDVKMKEKGDIPEGYSVSREKKERFSLILESASTNQTSMYLCASSPLAAITDTQYFGPGTRLTVL.

This CDR3 is CASSRRSLAGGFNTQYF. For the CDR3, the DNA is TGTGCCAGCAGTCGAAGGTCCCTAGCGGGAGGCTTCAATACGCAGTATTTT. This sequence joins TRBV2 and TRBJ2-3; 11 bases fit TRBD2. The V gene's germline CDR1 is SNHLY and CDR2 FYNNEI. Trimming removed 5 bases from V and 7 bases from J; junction bases left unmatched: 14. The CDR3 sequence is 17 residues long.

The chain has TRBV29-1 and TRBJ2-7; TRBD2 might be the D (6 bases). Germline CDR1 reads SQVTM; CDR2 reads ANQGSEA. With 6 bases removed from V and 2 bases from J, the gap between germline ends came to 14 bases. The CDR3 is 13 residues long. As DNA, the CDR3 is TGCAGCGTCGAGATCCCGGGGGCCTACGAGCAGTACTTC. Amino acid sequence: CSVEIPGAYEQYF.

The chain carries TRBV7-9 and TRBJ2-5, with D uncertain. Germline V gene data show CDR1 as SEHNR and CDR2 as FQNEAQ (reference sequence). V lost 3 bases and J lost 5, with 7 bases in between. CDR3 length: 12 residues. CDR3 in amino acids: CASSFIGETQYF. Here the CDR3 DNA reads TGTGCCAGCAGCTTTATCGGTGAGACCCAGTACTTC. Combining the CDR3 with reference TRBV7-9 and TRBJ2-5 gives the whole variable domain DTGVSQNPRHKITKRGQNVTFRCDPISEHNRLYWYRQTLGQGPEFLTYFQNEAQLEKSRLLSDRFSAERPKGSFSTLEIQRTEQGDSAMYLCASSFIGETQYFGPGTRLLVL.

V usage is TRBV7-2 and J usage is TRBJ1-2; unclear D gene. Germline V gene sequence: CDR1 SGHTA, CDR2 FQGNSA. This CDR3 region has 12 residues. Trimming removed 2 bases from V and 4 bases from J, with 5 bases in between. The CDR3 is CASSLYSYGYTF. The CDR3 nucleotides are TGTGCCAGCAGCTTATACTCCTATGGCTACACCTTC. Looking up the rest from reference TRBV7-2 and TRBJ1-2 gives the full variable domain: GAGVSQSPSNKVTEKGKDVELRCDPISGHTALYWYRQSLGQGLEFLIYFQGNSAPDKSGLPSDRFSAERTGGSVSTLTIQRTQQEDSAVYLCASSLYSYGYTFGSGTRLTVV.

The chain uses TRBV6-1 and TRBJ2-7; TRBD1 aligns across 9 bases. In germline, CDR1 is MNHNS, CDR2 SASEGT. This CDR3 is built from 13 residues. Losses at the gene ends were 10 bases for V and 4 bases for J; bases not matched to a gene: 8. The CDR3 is CATQGQGRYEQYF. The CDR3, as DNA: TGTGCCACCCAAGGACAGGGGAGGTACGAGCAGTACTTC.

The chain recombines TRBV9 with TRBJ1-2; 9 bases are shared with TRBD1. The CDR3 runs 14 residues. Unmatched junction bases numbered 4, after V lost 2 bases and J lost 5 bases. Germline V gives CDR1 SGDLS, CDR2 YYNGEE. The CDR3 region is CASSVRDRDYGYTF. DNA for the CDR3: TGTGCCAGCAGCGTCAGGGACAGGGATTATGGCTACACCTTC.

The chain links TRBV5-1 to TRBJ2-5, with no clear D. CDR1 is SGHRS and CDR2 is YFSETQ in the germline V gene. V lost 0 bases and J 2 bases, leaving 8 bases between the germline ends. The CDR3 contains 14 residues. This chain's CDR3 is CASSLVQPQETQYF. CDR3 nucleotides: TGCGCCAGCAGCTTGGTACAGCCTCAAGAGACCCAGTACTTC.

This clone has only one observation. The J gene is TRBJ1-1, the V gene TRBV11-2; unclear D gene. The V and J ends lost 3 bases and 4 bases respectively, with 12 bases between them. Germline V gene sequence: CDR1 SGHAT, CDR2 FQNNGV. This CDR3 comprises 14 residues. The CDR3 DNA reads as TGTGCCAGCAGCTTCATGGGTGGAGGCACTGAAGCTTTCTTT. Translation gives CASSFMGGGTEAFF.

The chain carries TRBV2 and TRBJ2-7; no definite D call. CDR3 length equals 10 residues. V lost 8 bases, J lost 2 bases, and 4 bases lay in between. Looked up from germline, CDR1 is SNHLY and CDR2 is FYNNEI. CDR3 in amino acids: CASGPYEQYF. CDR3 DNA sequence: TGTGCCAGCGGCCCCTACGAGCAGTACTTC. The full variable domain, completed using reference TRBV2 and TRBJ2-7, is EPEVTQTPSHQVTQMGQEVILRCVPISNHLYFYWYRQILGQKVEFLVSFYNNEISEKSEIFDDQFSVERPDGSNFTLKIRSTKLEDSAMYFCASGPYEQYFGPGTRLTVT.

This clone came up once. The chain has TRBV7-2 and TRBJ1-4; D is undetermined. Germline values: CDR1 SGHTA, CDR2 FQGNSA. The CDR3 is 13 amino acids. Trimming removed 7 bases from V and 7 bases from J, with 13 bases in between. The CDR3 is CASTWAGGEKLFF. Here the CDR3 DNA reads TGTGCCAGCACTTGGGCAGGTGGTGAAAAACTGTTTTTT. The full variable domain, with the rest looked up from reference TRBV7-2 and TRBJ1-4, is GAGVSQSPSNKVTEKGKDVELRCDPISGHTALYWYRQSLGQGLEFLIYFQGNSAPDKSGLPSDRFSAERTGGSVSTLTIQRTQQEDSAVYLCASTWAGGEKLFFGSGTQLSVL.

The CDR3 here is CAGSTGVGYEQYF. CDR3 DNA sequence: TGTGCCGGATCGACAGGGGTGGGTTACGAGCAGTACTTC. V usage is TRBV2 and J usage is TRBJ2-7; TRBD1 matches 8 bases. This CDR3 is built from 13 residues. V was pared by 11 bases and J by 4 bases, with 10 bases of the junction left unmatched. CDR1 is SNHLY and CDR2 is FYNNEI in the germline V gene.

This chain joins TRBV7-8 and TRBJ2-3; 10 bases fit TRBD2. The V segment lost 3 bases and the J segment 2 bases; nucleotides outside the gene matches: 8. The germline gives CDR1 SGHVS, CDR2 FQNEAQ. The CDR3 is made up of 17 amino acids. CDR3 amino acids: CASSFSSGSAFTDTQYF. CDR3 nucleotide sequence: TGTGCCAGCAGCTTCTCTAGCGGGAGTGCGTTCACAGATACGCAGTATTTT.

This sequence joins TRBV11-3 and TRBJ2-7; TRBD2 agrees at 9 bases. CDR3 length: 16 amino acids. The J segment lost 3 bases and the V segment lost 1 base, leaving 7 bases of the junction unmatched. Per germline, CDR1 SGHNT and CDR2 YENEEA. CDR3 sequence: CASSLVKREALYEQYF. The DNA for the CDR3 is TGTGCCAGCAGCTTAGTCAAGCGGGAGGCGCTCTACGAGCAGTACTTC.

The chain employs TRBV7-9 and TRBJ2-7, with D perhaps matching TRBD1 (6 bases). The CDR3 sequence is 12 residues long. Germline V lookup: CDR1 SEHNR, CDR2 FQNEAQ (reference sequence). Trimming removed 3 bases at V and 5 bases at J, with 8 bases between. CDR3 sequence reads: CASSLSGDEQYF. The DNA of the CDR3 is TGTGCCAGCAGCTTGTCAGGGGACGAGCAGTACTTC.

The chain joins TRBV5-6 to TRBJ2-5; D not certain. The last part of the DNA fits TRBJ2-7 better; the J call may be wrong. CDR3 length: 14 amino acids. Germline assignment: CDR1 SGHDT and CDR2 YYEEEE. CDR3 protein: CASSLGRSSYEQYF. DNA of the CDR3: TGTGCCAGCAGCTTGGGCAGGTCCTCCTACGAGCAGTACTTC.

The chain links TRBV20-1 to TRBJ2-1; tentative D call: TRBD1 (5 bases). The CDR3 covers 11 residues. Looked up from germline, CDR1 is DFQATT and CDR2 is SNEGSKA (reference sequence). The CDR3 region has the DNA TGCAGCGTGGACACTTACAATGAGCAGTTCTTC. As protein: CSVDTYNEQFF.

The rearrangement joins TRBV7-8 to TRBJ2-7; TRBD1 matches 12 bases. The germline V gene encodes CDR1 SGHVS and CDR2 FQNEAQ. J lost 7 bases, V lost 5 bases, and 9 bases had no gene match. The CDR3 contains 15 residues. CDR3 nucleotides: TGTGCCAGCAGCCAGCGGGACAGGGGGCTTGGGGAGCAGTACTTC. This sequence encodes CASSQRDRGLGEQYF.

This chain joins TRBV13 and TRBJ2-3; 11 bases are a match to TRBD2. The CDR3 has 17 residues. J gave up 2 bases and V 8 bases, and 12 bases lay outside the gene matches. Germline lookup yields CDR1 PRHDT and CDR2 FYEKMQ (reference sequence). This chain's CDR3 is CASLHSGRADHTDTQYF. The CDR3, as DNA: TGTGCCAGCCTACATAGCGGGAGGGCCGATCACACAGATACGCAGTATTTT. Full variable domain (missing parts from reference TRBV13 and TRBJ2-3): AAGVIQSPRHLIKEKRETATLKCYPIPRHDTVYWYQQGPGQDPQFLISFYEKMQSDKGSIPDRFSAQQFSDYHSELNMSSLELGDSALYFCASLHSGRADHTDTQYFGPGTRLTVL.

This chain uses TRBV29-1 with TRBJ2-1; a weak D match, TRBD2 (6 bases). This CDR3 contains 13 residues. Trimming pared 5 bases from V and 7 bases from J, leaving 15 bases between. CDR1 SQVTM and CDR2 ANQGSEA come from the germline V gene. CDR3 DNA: TGCAGCGTTCGCCGGCTGGGGGGTAATGAGCAGTTCTTC. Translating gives CSVRRLGGNEQFF.

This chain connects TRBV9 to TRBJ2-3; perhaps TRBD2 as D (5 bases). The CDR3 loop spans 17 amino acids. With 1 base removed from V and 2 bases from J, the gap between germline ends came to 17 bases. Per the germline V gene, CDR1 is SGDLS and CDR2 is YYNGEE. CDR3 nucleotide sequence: TGTGCCAGCAGCGTACGACTACGGAGTCTAGACACAGATACGCAGTATTTT. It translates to CASSVRLRSLDTDTQYF. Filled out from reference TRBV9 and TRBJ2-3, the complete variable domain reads DSGVTQTPKHLITATGQRVTLRCSPRSGDLSVYWYQQSLDQGLQFLIQYYNGEERAKGNILERFSAQQFPDLHSELNLSSLELGDSALYFCASSVRLRSLDTDTQYFGPGTRLTVL.

The CDR3 protein is CASSLTGGQETQYF. CDR3 coding DNA: TGCGCCAGCAGCTTAACAGGGGGACAAGAGACCCAGTACTTC. The rearrangement links TRBV5-1 to TRBJ2-5; TRBD1 aligns across 8 bases. The CDR3 consists of 14 residues. The germline V gene has CDR1 SGHRS and CDR2 YFSETQ. The ends lost 2 bases at V and 2 bases at J; junction bases unmatched: 2.

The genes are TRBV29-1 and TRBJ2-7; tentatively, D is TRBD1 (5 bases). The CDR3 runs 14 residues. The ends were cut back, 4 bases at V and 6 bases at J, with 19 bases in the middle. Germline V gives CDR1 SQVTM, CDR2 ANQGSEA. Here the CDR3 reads CSVGHTTASSEQYF. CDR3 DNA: TGCAGCGTTGGCCACACGACAGCATCTTCCGAGCAGTACTTC.

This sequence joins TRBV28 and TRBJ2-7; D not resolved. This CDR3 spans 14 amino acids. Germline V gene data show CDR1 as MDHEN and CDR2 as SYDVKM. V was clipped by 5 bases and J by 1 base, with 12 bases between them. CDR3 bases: TGTGCCAGCAGTCCCAGGTCAGGATCCTACGAGCAGTACTTC. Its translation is CASSPRSGSYEQYF.

DNA of the CDR3: TGCGCCACCCCGGGACTTTCCACCGGGGAGCTGTTTTTT. Translating it yields CATPGLSTGELFF. The gene calls are TRBV5-1 and TRBJ2-2; tentative D call: TRBD2 (6 bases). V was shortened by 9 bases and J by 4 bases, with 13 bases between the two germline ends. CDR1 is SGHRS, CDR2 YFSETQ, per germline. CDR3 size: 13 residues.